The source of this T cell receptor (beta chain) is a study of CD8 T cells in ankylosing spondylitis. Study outcomes and limitations: Enrichment of disease-linked clones was reportedly significant in matched ankylosing spondylitis synovial fluid.

CDR1 and CDR2 from the germline V gene are SGHDT and YYEEEE. V was cut by 1 base and J by 2 bases, with 8 bases left in between. The CDR3 length is 14 residues. About this clonotype itself: Its antigen is still unknown.

In TCRdb, the 5' RACE reads were re-called with MiXCR into one record per CDR3 protein. The table has around 300,000 distinct CDR3 sequences, about 9.9% seen once. The chain joins TRBV5-6 to TRBJ2-3; D gene unclear. The clonotype originates from a female donor with ankylosing spondylitis or in good health (not recorded which). Input material: blood, either unsorted or a sorted T cell fraction (not recorded which). CDR3 coding DNA: TGTGCCAGCAGCTTGTCGGGCGTCACAGATACGCAGTATTTT. This codes for CASSLSGVTDTQYF.